The T cell receptor beta chain under discussion was sequenced for a study of OX40 agonist ivuxolimab in advanced cancers. General observations from the study: Averaged across samples, CD8+ T cells carried more expanded clones than CD4+ did.

TCRdb's table, derived via immunoSEQ multiplex PCR, lists solely in-frame clones and lacks some. The sample has 65,000 to 80,000 clones; around 93% are singletons. The CDR3 is 14 amino acids. Germline V gene lookup returns CDR1 MNHEY and CDR2 SVGAGI. The V end lost 4 bases, the J end lost 4 bases, and 13 bases lay between the germline ends. In regard to this clone: Its antigen is still unknown.

The origin of this receptor is an adult with an advanced solid tumor such as melanoma, head and neck, liver or kidney cancer. The chain employs TRBV6-5 and TRBJ2-5, with D perhaps matching TRBD1 (6 bases). The source material was CD4+ or CD8+ T cells sorted from blood, sampled in a trial of the OX40 agonist ivuxolimab. Here the CDR3 reads CASSFHRVSETQYF. The DNA of the CDR3 is TGTGCCAGCAGTTTCCACAGGGTTTCAGAGACCCAGTACTTC.